These 30 T cell receptor beta chains share one sample of origin, sequenced in a study of beta chain features in type 1 diabetes. Expressed TCRB transcripts were sequenced because the isolated RNA had all been reverse transcribed beforehand. The protocol was immunoSEQ multiplex PCR, while the TCRdb copy is restricted to in-frame clones and leaves out a portion. The data show roughly 450,000 clones, with around 10% seen just once and 0.045% to 0.06% held by the top ten. The material sequenced was naive CD4+ T cells from blood. The receptors stem from a woman between 18 and 30 years old in good health.

The genes are TRBV2 and TRBJ2-1, with D possibly being TRBD1 (5 bases). The V gene lost 5 bases and the J gene lost 0 bases, with 17 bases spanning the gap. CDR1 SNHLY and CDR2 FYNNEI come from the germline V gene. The CDR3 totals 17 residues. The DNA of the CDR3 is TGTGCCAGCAGTATAACGCGACAGATGAGCTCCTACAATGAGCAGTTCTTC. As protein: CASSITRQMSSYNEQFF. Variable domain in full (rest from reference TRBV2 and TRBJ2-1): EPEVTQTPSHQVTQMGQEVILRCVPISNHLYFYWYRQILGQKVEFLVSFYNNEISEKSEIFDDQFSVERPDGSNFTLKIRSTKLEDSAMYFCASSITRQMSSYNEQFFGPGTRLTVL.

V and J are TRBV7-2 and TRBJ1-2; 7 nucleotides line up with TRBD1. CDR1 and CDR2 (germline): SGHTA, FQGNSA. The V segment lost 5 bases and the J segment 5 bases; nucleotides outside the gene matches: 5. The CDR3 is 13 amino acids. The CDR3 DNA sequence: TGTGCCAGCAGCCAGGACAGGTTTTATGGCTACACCTTC. Translating it yields CASSQDRFYGYTF.

This clone was detected a few times. This sequence joins TRBV9 and TRBJ2-1; D is undetermined. The CDR3 consists of 16 residues. V was trimmed by 0 bases and J by 1 base, leaving 11 bases between them. Germline lookup yields CDR1 SGDLS and CDR2 YYNGEE. DNA of the CDR3: TGTGCCAGCAGCGTAGATTTTACGGTTTCCTACAATGAGCAGTTCTTC. It specifies CASSVDFTVSYNEQFF. The full variable domain, its missing parts supplied by reference TRBV9 and TRBJ2-1, is DSGVTQTPKHLITATGQRVTLRCSPRSGDLSVYWYQQSLDQGLQFLIQYYNGEERAKGNILERFSAQQFPDLHSELNLSSLELGDSALYFCASSVDFTVSYNEQFFGPGTRLTVL.

The chain employs TRBV29-1 and TRBJ1-2; D is possibly TRBD1 (5 bases). Trimming shortened V by 5 bases and J by 0 bases, and 10 bases separated the two germline ends. In germline, CDR1 is SQVTM, CDR2 ANQGSEA. The CDR3 is 13 amino acids. The chain's CDR3 is CSVTTGSNYGYTF. CDR3 nucleotides: TGCAGCGTTACCACAGGTTCTAACTATGGCTACACCTTC.

This clone has just a few counts. The rearrangement links TRBV6-5 to TRBJ1-2; perhaps TRBD1 as D (5 bases). CDR1 and CDR2 (germline): MNHEY, SVGAGI. V lost 10 bases to trimming and J lost 5 bases, with 14 bases between them. There are 12 residues in the CDR3. The CDR3 sequence: CATSRDRYGYTF. The CDR3 DNA reads as TGTGCCACCAGCCGGGACCGTTATGGCTACACCTTC.

This clone appeared a few times. The CDR3 sequence: CASSVVPGGRYTGELFF. CDR3 coding DNA: TGTGCCAGCAGCGTAGTACCCGGGGGGAGGTACACCGGGGAGCTGTTTTTT. The V gene is TRBV9, the J gene TRBJ2-2, with 7 positions matching TRBD2. The CDR3 has 17 amino acids. CDR1 and CDR2 from the germline V gene are SGDLS and YYNGEE. V was pared by 0 bases and J by 3 bases, with 8 bases of the junction left unmatched.

The gene calls are TRBV7-9 and TRBJ2-5, with 7 bases that match TRBD1. The CDR3 sequence is 16 residues long. J lost 0 bases, V lost 1 base, and 5 bases had no gene match. Germline V gene data show CDR1 as SEHNR and CDR2 as FQNEAQ (reference sequence). CDR3 region: CASSLGTGSDQETQYF. As DNA, the CDR3 is TGTGCCAGCAGCTTAGGGACAGGATCGGACCAAGAGACCCAGTACTTC.

This rearrangement joins TRBV5-4 to TRBJ2-1; weak D call: TRBD2 (5 bases). V lost 3 bases to trimming and J lost 8 bases, with 12 bases between them. CDR3 length equals 13 residues. Germline V gene lookup returns CDR1 SGHNT and CDR2 YYREEE (reference sequence). The CDR3 nucleotides are TGTGCCAGCAGCTACGGGGATGGCTATGAGCAGTTCTTC. Translation gives CASSYGDGYEQFF.

This clone has only a few counts. The gene calls are TRBV7-2 and TRBJ1-2; no clear D. The V end lost 2 bases, the J end lost 5 bases, and 6 bases lay between the germline ends. This CDR3 comprises 12 residues. Germline V gives CDR1 SGHTA, CDR2 FQGNSA. CDR3 nucleotide sequence: TGTGCCAGCAGCTTATCCAAATATGGCTACACCTTC. This codes for CASSLSKYGYTF.

The J gene is TRBJ2-7, the V gene TRBV29-1; D is possibly TRBD2 (6 bases). The CDR3 spans 11 residues. From germline, CDR1 is SQVTM and CDR2 ANQGSEA. V was pared by 6 bases and J by 6 bases, with 12 bases between. CDR3 loop: CSVTLAGEQYF. The CDR3 DNA reads as TGCAGCGTCACACTAGCCGGCGAGCAGTACTTC.

This clone was observed once. This sequence joins TRBV6-6 and TRBJ2-7; D gene unclear. The V gene lost 1 base and the J gene lost 3 bases, with 7 bases spanning the gap. Germline CDR1 is MNHNY and CDR2 is SVGAGI (reference sequence). The CDR3 covers 13 residues. The CDR3 loop reads CASSYLYNYEQYF. CDR3 nucleotide sequence: TGTGCCAGCAGTTACTTGTACAACTACGAGCAGTACTTC.

The chain links TRBV7-9 to TRBJ1-4; perhaps TRBD1 as D (6 bases). The CDR3 sequence is 16 residues long. CDR1 SEHNR and CDR2 FQNEAQ come from the germline V gene (reference sequence). V was shortened by 3 bases and J by 8 bases, with 19 bases between the two germline ends. The CDR3, as DNA: TGTGCCAGCAGCTTTCAAACAGGGATTATTAGCGAAAAACTGTTTTTT. It translates to CASSFQTGIISEKLFF.

The chain uses TRBV5-4 and TRBJ2-7; D is possibly TRBD1 (6 bases). The CDR3 runs to 16 residues. Trimming took off 2 bases at V and 5 bases at J, with 20 bases between the two ends. Germline V gene data show CDR1 as SGHNT and CDR2 as YYREEE (reference sequence). The CDR3 region has the DNA TGTGCCAGCAGCTTCGGCGCCGCGGGCAGGGGACACGAGCAGTACTTC. It yields the protein CASSFGAAGRGHEQYF.

The chain couples TRBV15 to TRBJ2-1; TRBD2 might be the D (5 bases). V was trimmed by 2 bases and J by 8 bases, leaving 10 bases between them. This CDR3 spans 13 amino acids. Germline V gene lookup returns CDR1 LNHNV and CDR2 YYDKDF (reference sequence). The DNA for the CDR3 is TGTGCCACCAGCAGAACTAGTGTGGATGAGCAGTTCTTC. It specifies CATSRTSVDEQFF.

This clone came up a few times. This chain links TRBV5-6 with TRBJ2-3; D gene ambiguous. The V gene's germline CDR1 is SGHDT and CDR2 YYEEEE. Trimming removed 4 bases at V and 5 bases at J, with 14 bases between. This CDR3 region has 14 residues. DNA for the CDR3: TGTGCCAGCAGCCCCGACCGGTGGGGAGATACGCAGTATTTT. It translates to CASSPDRWGDTQYF.

This clone was counted a few times. The chain joins TRBV28 to TRBJ2-3; 9 nucleotides align to TRBD2. The CDR3 is 16 amino acids. V shed 6 bases, J shed 6 bases, and the junction held 13 bases outside the gene matches. Germline V gene sequence: CDR1 MDHEN, CDR2 SYDVKM. The CDR3 protein is CASSPRRRGGWDTQYF. Written as DNA, the CDR3 is TGTGCCAGCAGCCCCCGTCGGCGGGGGGGCTGGGATACGCAGTATTTT. The full variable domain, with the rest looked up from reference TRBV28 and TRBJ2-3, is DVKVTQSSRYLVKRTGEKVFLECVQDMDHENMFWYRQDPGLGLRLIYFSYDVKMKEKGDIPEGYSVSREKKERFSLILESASTNQTSMYLCASSPRRRGGWDTQYFGPGTRLTVL.

The genes are TRBV13 and TRBJ2-7, with 7 nucleotides matching TRBD1. CDR1 PRHDT and CDR2 FYEKMQ come from the germline V gene (reference sequence). The ends lost 2 bases at V and 2 bases at J; junction bases unmatched: 3. The CDR3 has 14 amino acids. CDR3 residues: CASSLTGETYEQYF. As DNA, the CDR3 is TGTGCCAGCAGCTTAACAGGGGAGACCTACGAGCAGTACTTC.

This clone was seen only a few times. CDR3 amino acids: CSVEHGEGNYGYTF. The DNA for the CDR3 is TGCAGCGTTGAACACGGGGAGGGGAACTATGGCTACACCTTC. The chain is built from TRBV29-1 and TRBJ1-2, with a possible D match to TRBD1 (5 bases). This CDR3 has 14 residues. Looked up from germline, CDR1 is SQVTM and CDR2 is ANQGSEA. Trimming took 2 bases from V and 2 from J, leaving 12 bases between them.

This clone has just a few counts. The V call is TRBV29-1, the J call TRBJ2-5; D might be TRBD1 (6 bases). V lost 7 bases and J 5 bases, leaving 17 bases between the germline ends. Germline V gene sequence: CDR1 SQVTM, CDR2 ANQGSEA. The CDR3 runs 13 residues. The CDR3 DNA follows: TGCAGCGGTGACCGGGACACAGGGGAGACCCAGTACTTC. Its protein product is CSGDRDTGETQYF.

The V gene is TRBV5-1, the J gene TRBJ2-2; D call uncertain. The ends were cut back, 4 bases at V and 1 base at J, with 5 bases in the middle. Germline CDR1 reads SGHRS; CDR2 reads YFSETQ. The CDR3 runs 13 residues. The CDR3 protein is CASSSENTGELFF. The CDR3 DNA sequence: TGCGCCAGCAGCAGTGAGAACACCGGGGAGCTGTTTTTT.

This clone appeared a few times. The CDR3: CASSTKTDLPYNEQFF. The CDR3 nucleotides read TGTGCCAGCAGCACAAAGACAGACCTACCCTACAATGAGCAGTTCTTC. The chain links TRBV21-1 to TRBJ2-1; whether TRBD1, the table's D call, matches the DNA was not checked. TRBV21-1 is a pseudogene locus. The CDR3 is 16 residues long.

The chain links TRBV23-1 to TRBJ2-6, with 9 bases identical to TRBD1. TRBV23-1 has ORF status, its function being uncertain. This CDR3 is built from 18 residues. Trimming cost V 4 bases and J 0 bases; bases outside gene matches: 7. The CDR3 protein is CASSPRGQGHSGANVLTF. In nucleotides, the CDR3 is TGCGCCAGCAGTCCTCGGGGACAGGGACACTCTGGGGCCAACGTCCTGACTTTC.

This clone has just a few counts. V and J are TRBV10-2 and TRBJ2-7, with 12 bases that match TRBD1. Germline values: CDR1 WSHSY, CDR2 SAAADI. V lost 4 bases and J lost 4; bases outside the gene matches: 5. There are 15 residues in the CDR3. DNA for the CDR3: TGCGCCAGCAGTGCGCCGGGACAGGGGGCGTACGAGCAGTACGTC. Its translation: CASSAPGQGAYEQYV.

Notes on this clone: At one end, the junction sequence differs from germline, possibly due to a read error. The chain links TRBV30 to TRBJ2-6; 14 bases match TRBD2. CDR3 length: 18 amino acids. Looked up from germline, CDR1 is GTSNPN and CDR2 is SVGIG (reference sequence). As DNA, the CDR3 is TGTACCTGGAGTGGGACCCGGACTAGCGGGAGGTCCCACAACGTCCTGACTTTC. Protein: CTWSGTRTSGRSHNVLTF. The full variable domain, in which reference TRBV30 and TRBJ2-6 provide the parts outside the CDR3, is SQTIHQWPATLVQPVGSPLSLECTVEGTSNPNLYWYRQAAGRGLQLLFYSVGIGQISSEVPQNLSASRPQDRQFILSSKKLLLSDSGFYLCTWSGTRTSGRSHNVLTFGAGSRLTVL.

The CDR3 sequence is CASRTAGAPYF. The CDR3 nucleotides read TGTGCCAGCAGAACGGCAGGGGCCCCGTACTTC. The chain is built from TRBV2 and TRBJ2-5; a weak D match, TRBD1 (6 bases). The germline V gene has CDR1 SNHLY and CDR2 FYNNEI. The CDR3 runs to 11 residues. V dropped 6 bases and J dropped 13 bases, with 15 bases sitting between them.

The rearrangement joins TRBV7-3 to TRBJ2-6; no clear D. The CDR3 contains 14 residues. Germline V gene lookup returns CDR1 SGHTA and CDR2 FQGTGA. The ends were cut back, 6 bases at V and 2 bases at J, with 8 bases in the middle. The CDR3 DNA is TGTGCCAGCAGATTGAATGCTGGGGCCAACGTCCTGACTTTC. Residues: CASRLNAGANVLTF.

This clone came up a few times. The chain couples TRBV29-1 to TRBJ1-3, with D unclear. Germline CDR1 SQVTM, CDR2 ANQGSEA. CDR3 length: 15 residues. Trimming cost V 6 bases and J 3 bases, with 18 bases left between them. CDR3 in amino acids: CSVAPRAVGGNTIYF. The CDR3 bases are TGCAGCGTGGCCCCACGTGCTGTCGGTGGAAACACCATATATTTT.

V is TRBV19 and J is TRBJ2-5, with unresolved D. V lost 7 bases to trimming and J lost 4 bases, with 10 bases between them. This CDR3 has 12 residues. Looked up from germline, CDR1 is LNHDA and CDR2 is SQIVND (reference sequence). CDR3 DNA sequence: TGTGCCAGTACCCCCGGTGGAGAGACCCAGTACTTC. As protein: CASTPGGETQYF.

The J gene is TRBJ1-4, the V gene TRBV9; no firm D call. With 0 bases removed from V and 3 bases from J, the gap between germline ends came to 12 bases. Germline V gene data show CDR1 as SGDLS and CDR2 as YYNGEE. The CDR3 extends over 16 amino acids. In DNA form, the CDR3 reads TGTGCCAGCAGCGTAGGCTGGTCCGGGCCTAATGAAAAACTGTTTTTT. It specifies CASSVGWSGPNEKLFF.

The table lists this clone with a few counts. This chain uses TRBV4-2 with TRBJ2-4; D gene uncertain. The CDR3 totals 15 residues. V lost 0 bases, J lost 0 bases, and 6 bases lay in between. Germline V gives CDR1 LGHNA, CDR2 YNFKEQ. The DNA of the CDR3 is TGTGCCAGCAGCCAAGAGGCGGTAGCCAAAAACATTCAGTACTTC. Translating it yields CASSQEAVAKNIQYF.